A single sample is the source of the 28 T cell receptor beta chains below, sequenced in a study of cytomegalovirus exposure and HLA in healthy donors. Primers for the PCR totalled 60 Vbeta and 13 Jbeta. Some clones are missing from TCRdb's copy, which holds only in-frame ones; the method was immunoSEQ multiplex PCR. The table has around 210,000 clones, roughly 77% seen once; the top ten hold around 0.42%. Material: PBMCs. These receptors originate from a male donor in good health and CMV-seropositive.

J is TRBJ2-1 and V is TRBV7-3, with 8 positions matching TRBD2. The J segment lost 10 bases and the V segment lost 3 bases, leaving 5 bases of the junction unmatched. Germline CDR1 reads SGHTA; CDR2 reads FQGTGA. This CDR3 contains 13 residues. The CDR3 is CASSFPGGREQFF. The CDR3 bases are TGTGCCAGCAGCTTTCCGGGAGGGCGGGAGCAGTTCTTC.

The chain has TRBV6-4 and TRBJ1-2, with D unresolved. Per the germline V gene, CDR1 is MRHNA and CDR2 is SNTAGT. The CDR3 spans 14 residues. V lost 0 bases and J lost 6, with 11 bases in between. The CDR3 DNA is TGTGCCAGCAGTGACTCGCGCGGCCGGCATGGCTACACCTTC. Encoded protein: CASSDSRGRHGYTF.

This clone was observed once. This chain uses TRBV7-2 with TRBJ2-7; D not resolved. V was trimmed by 5 bases and J by 6 bases, leaving 14 bases between them. There are 13 residues in the CDR3. The germline V gene has CDR1 SGHTA and CDR2 FQGNSA. The DNA of the CDR3 is TGTGCCAGCAGCCTTTCCCCGGTGCGCGAGCAGTACTTC. This codes for CASSLSPVREQYF.

The chain has TRBV11-2 and TRBJ2-2; TRBD2 matches 10 bases. The CDR3 sequence is 15 residues long. V lost 10 bases and J lost 5; bases outside the gene matches: 10. CDR1 is SGHAT, CDR2 FQNNGV, per germline. The CDR3 DNA follows: TGTGCCACCAAATTGGGACTAGCGATTACCGGGGAGCTGTTTTTT. Protein sequence: CATKLGLAITGELFF.

The rearrangement uses TRBV10-1 and TRBJ1-1; D gene ambiguous. The V end lost 7 bases, the J end lost 9 bases, and 12 bases lay between the germline ends. The CDR3 covers 11 residues. Germline V CDR1 and CDR2: WNHNN, SYGVQD (reference sequence). The chain's CDR3 is CASNNLEKAFF. The DNA of the CDR3 is TGCGCCAGCAACAATCTGGAGAAAGCTTTCTTT.

The rearrangement joins TRBV9 to TRBJ2-4, with 10 positions matching TRBD2. The V gene's germline CDR1 is SGDLS and CDR2 YYNGEE. The CDR3 extends over 17 amino acids. The junction had 8 bases not matched to a gene; V was cut back by 0 bases and J by 5 bases. The CDR3 is CASSVAAGGRVQNIQYF. The CDR3 DNA follows: TGTGCCAGCAGCGTAGCAGCGGGGGGGCGTGTCCAAAACATTCAGTACTTC.

CDR3 region: CASSLTGQGAQPQHF. The DNA for the CDR3 is TGTGCCAGCAGTTTGACAGGCCAAGGAGCTCAGCCCCAGCATTTT. The chain is built from TRBV5-4 and TRBJ1-5; a weak D match, TRBD1 (6 bases). The CDR3 contains 15 residues. Trimming removed 5 bases at V and 6 bases at J, with 18 bases between. Germline CDR1 reads SGHNT; CDR2 reads YYREEE (reference sequence).

This clone was recorded once. V is TRBV5-4 and J is TRBJ2-7; 11 positions agree with TRBD1. Per the germline V gene, CDR1 is SGHNT and CDR2 is YYREEE (reference sequence). The V gene end was trimmed by 2 bases and the J gene end by 7 bases; junction bases not matched to a gene: 17. The CDR3 loop spans 18 amino acids. DNA of the CDR3: TGTGCCAGCAGCTTCGGGGGACAGGGGGAGGGTCCGTCCGGAGAGCAGTACTTC. Translation gives CASSFGGQGEGPSGEQYF. The whole variable domain, remainder taken from reference TRBV5-4 and TRBJ2-7, is ETGVTQSPTHLIKTRGQQVTLRCSSQSGHNTVSWYQQALGQGPQFIFQYYREEENGRGNFPPRFSGLQFPNYSSELNVNALELDDSALYLCASSFGGQGEGPSGEQYFGPGTRLTVT.

There are a few counts of this clone. The V and J genes are TRBV30 and TRBJ1-5, with 7 bases fitting TRBD1. The V segment lost 2 bases and the J segment 3 bases; nucleotides outside the gene matches: 7. CDR1 and CDR2 from the germline V gene are GTSNPN and SVGIG (reference sequence). The CDR3 contains 15 residues. In DNA, the CDR3 is TGTGCCTGGAGTAGGCAGGGGGGAGTCAATCAGCCCCAGCATTTT. Its translation: CAWSRQGGVNQPQHF.

Only a few counts were recorded for this clone. In nucleotides, the CDR3 is TGTGCCACCAGCAGACCTTACGTGAGGTCTAACTATGGCTACACCTTC. Its translation: CATSRPYVRSNYGYTF. The chain has TRBV15 and TRBJ1-2; unclear D gene. The CDR3 totals 16 residues. V lost 2 bases and J 0 bases, leaving 13 bases between the germline ends. Germline lookup yields CDR1 LNHNV and CDR2 YYDKDF (reference sequence).

The chain combines TRBV28 with TRBJ2-3, with TRBD2 matching over 7 bases. The length of the CDR3 is 16 residues. Germline CDR1 and CDR2: MDHEN and SYDVKM. The J segment lost 0 bases and the V segment lost 5 bases, leaving 8 bases of the junction unmatched. CDR3 sequence: CASSPTGGGSTDTQYF. The CDR3 region has the DNA TGTGCCAGCAGTCCCACCGGCGGGGGTAGCACAGATACGCAGTATTTT.

V and J are TRBV11-3 and TRBJ2-2; a possible D gene is TRBD1 (5 bases). The CDR3 covers 14 residues. V was shortened by 1 base and J by 10 bases, with 13 bases between the two germline ends. CDR1 and CDR2 from the germline V gene are SGHNT and YENEEA. The CDR3 protein is CASSLVRGLAELFF. The CDR3 DNA reads TGTGCCAGCAGCTTAGTAAGGGGTTTGGCGGAGCTGTTTTTT.

The chain combines TRBV11-2 with TRBJ1-1, with a possible D match to TRBD1 (5 bases). Germline CDR1 is SGHAT and CDR2 is FQNNGV. There are 15 residues in the CDR3. The V end was cut by 0 bases, the J end by 3 bases, with 11 bases between. The CDR3 reads CASSLEGQTHTEAFF. CDR3 nucleotides: TGTGCCAGCAGCTTAGAGGGGCAGACACACACTGAAGCTTTCTTT.

This clone has a single count. The gene calls are TRBV6-5 and TRBJ1-1; D not resolved. Trimming took off 0 bases at V and 1 base at J, with 9 bases between the two ends. CDR1 and CDR2 (germline): MNHEY, SVGAGI. This CDR3 is 15 amino acids long. Written as DNA, the CDR3 is TGTGCCAGCAGTTACTCGAGGGCAGGGAACACTGAAGCTTTCTTT. Translated, it gives CASSYSRAGNTEAFF.

The chain links TRBV6-6 to TRBJ1-1, with 7 nucleotides matching TRBD1. J was trimmed by 6 bases and V by 5 bases; bases with no gene match: 6. The V gene's germline CDR1 is MNHNY and CDR2 SVGAGI (reference sequence). The CDR3 spans 13 residues. CDR3 residues: CASSPQGVAEAFF. CDR3 nucleotide sequence: TGTGCCAGCAGTCCTCAGGGGGTCGCTGAAGCTTTCTTT.

This chain links TRBV11-2 with TRBJ1-5; no definite D call. There are 14 residues in the CDR3. V was pared by 5 bases and J by 1 base, with 9 bases between. Germline V CDR1 and CDR2: SGHAT, FQNNGV. The CDR3 DNA sequence: TGTGCCAGCAGCCCCGACGGGAGCAATCAGCCCCAGCATTTT. This encodes CASSPDGSNQPQHF.

The genes are TRBV4-2 and TRBJ2-2; possible D gene TRBD1, 6 bases. The CDR3 spans 17 residues. Trimming left V 1 base short and J 0 bases short, with 12 bases between. Germline V gene data show CDR1 as LGHNA and CDR2 as YNFKEQ. CDR3 region: CASSQGETGANTGELFF. CDR3 in DNA: TGTGCCAGCAGCCAAGGCGAGACAGGCGCGAACACCGGGGAGCTGTTTTTT.

In this sample, this clone turned up a few times. This sequence joins TRBV5-1 and TRBJ2-2; possible D gene TRBD1, 6 bases. Trimming removed 1 base from V and 1 base from J, with 8 bases in between. Germline-derived CDR1 and CDR2 are SGHRS and YFSETQ. This CDR3 contains 15 residues. DNA for the CDR3: TGCGCCAGCAGCTTGCCGGACAGGAACACCGGGGAGCTGTTTTTT. Protein: CASSLPDRNTGELFF. Full variable domain (missing parts from reference TRBV5-1 and TRBJ2-2): KAGVTQTPRYLIKTRGQQVTLSCSPISGHRSVSWYQQTPGQGLQFLFEYFSETQRNKGNFPGRFSGRQFSNSRSEMNVSTLELGDSALYLCASSLPDRNTGELFFGEGSRLTVL.

This rearrangement joins TRBV5-4 to TRBJ2-1; perhaps TRBD1 as D (6 bases). Germline-derived CDR1 and CDR2 are SGHNT and YYREEE (reference sequence). CDR3 length: 15 amino acids. V was trimmed by 4 bases and J by 4 bases, leaving 15 bases between them. For the CDR3, the DNA is TGTGCCAGCAGCCTCGGACAGACCCCTTACAATGAGCAGTTCTTC. It encodes CASSLGQTPYNEQFF.

The gene calls are TRBV5-4 and TRBJ1-1; TRBD1 agrees at 7 bases. The ends lost 3 bases at V and 5 bases at J; junction bases unmatched: 10. CDR3 length equals 15 residues. Germline CDR1 and CDR2: SGHNT and YYREEE (reference sequence). CDR3 coding DNA: TGTGCCAGCAGCTCCATTGAGGGGGCGAGGACTGAAGCTTTCTTT. Its translation: CASSSIEGARTEAFF.

This clone was picked up one time. The chain links TRBV4-2 to TRBJ1-5, with D unclear. The germline CDR1 and CDR2 sequences are LGHNA and YNFKEQ. V gave up 2 bases and J gave up 1 base, with 9 bases separating them. The CDR3 covers 15 residues. The CDR3 nucleotides are TGTGCCAGCAGCCAAAAGAGAGGGAGCAATCAGCCCCAGCATTTT. Encoded protein: CASSQKRGSNQPQHF.

Here the CDR3 DNA reads TGTGCCAGCAGCCAAGACAATAATGAAAAACTGTTTTTT. This translates into CASSQDNNEKLFF. This chain joins TRBV4-2 and TRBJ1-4; no firm D call. This CDR3 comprises 13 residues. V was trimmed by 0 bases and J by 4 bases, leaving 3 bases between them. Germline V CDR1 and CDR2: LGHNA, YNFKEQ.

In DNA form, the CDR3 reads TGTGCCAGCAGTTTAGGGACAGGGGTTCGCAATCAGCCCCAGCATTTT. Its translation is CASSLGTGVRNQPQHF. This rearrangement joins TRBV27 to TRBJ1-5; TRBD1 aligns across 10 bases. The CDR3 loop spans 16 amino acids. With 2 bases clipped from V and 2 bases from J, the junction kept 3 bases outside the gene matches. Germline V lookup: CDR1 MNHEY, CDR2 SMNVEV (reference sequence).

The gene calls are TRBV7-9 and TRBJ1-6, with D possibly being TRBD1 (6 bases). The germline V gene has CDR1 SEHNR and CDR2 FQNEAQ (reference sequence). The CDR3 sequence is 15 residues long. CDR3 sequence (DNA): TGTGCGACCTTACGTACAGGGCTCCATAATTCACCCCTCCACTTT. The encoded protein is CATLRTGLHNSPLHF.

The chain combines TRBV4-2 with TRBJ2-4; TRBD2 is a possible D gene (7 bases). CDR1 is LGHNA and CDR2 is YNFKEQ in the germline V gene. The CDR3 has 18 amino acids. V was trimmed by 6 bases and J by 0 bases, leaving 21 bases between them. The CDR3 nucleotides read TGTGCCAGCAGGTCAACCTCGACCGGGGGGCTAGCCAAAAACATTCAGTACTTC. Its protein product is CASRSTSTGGLAKNIQYF.

The V gene is TRBV4-3, the J gene TRBJ2-2; 9 positions match TRBD2. This CDR3 has 19 residues. The ends lost 1 base at V and 6 bases at J; junction bases unmatched: 15. CDR1 and CDR2 from the germline V gene are LGHNA and YSLEER. The CDR3 DNA reads as TGCGCCAGCAGCCAAGGTGGTGTAGTAGGAGCGGGGGGAGCCGGGGAGCTGTTTTTT. As protein: CASSQGGVVGAGGAGELFF.

The genes are TRBV6-5 and TRBJ1-1; TRBD1 matches at 9 bases. The CDR3 is 15 amino acids. V lost 6 bases to trimming and J lost 5 bases; unmatched junction nucleotides: 10. The V gene's germline CDR1 is MNHEY and CDR2 SVGAGI. The CDR3 sequence is CASSPRLGTGTEAFF. The CDR3 DNA is TGTGCCAGCAGCCCCCGCCTCGGGACAGGGACTGAAGCTTTCTTT.

The genes are TRBV6-5 and TRBJ2-1; TRBD2 matches 13 bases. The CDR3 totals 15 residues. V shed 4 bases and J 8 bases; nucleotides not matched to a gene: 5. Germline CDR1 MNHEY, CDR2 SVGAGI. This CDR3 is CASSLTSGGPHEQFF. The CDR3 region has the DNA TGTGCCAGCAGTTTGACTAGCGGGGGGCCCCATGAGCAGTTCTTC.